These 24 T cell receptor beta chains share one sample of origin, sequenced in a study of blood T cell repertoires in COVID-19. Sequenced by immunoSEQ multiplex PCR; TCRdb stores in-frame clones only, minus some. Altogether fewer than 200,000 clones are present, 65% to 85% being singletons, with the ten largest covering around 3.5%. The sequenced sample was peripheral blood. The source is a woman older than 75 with acute or convalescent COVID-19.

This clone was counted a single time. Sequence at one end of the junction differs from germline and may be a read error. V and J are TRBV6-5 and TRBJ2-3, with D perhaps matching TRBD1 (5 bases). The CDR3 loop spans 14 amino acids. Germline V gene lookup returns CDR1 MNHEY and CDR2 SVGAGI. Written as DNA, the CDR3 is TGTGCTAGCAGGGCCGGGTCCCCCACAGATACGCAGTATTTT. It encodes CASRAGSPTDTQYF.

V and J are TRBV6-5 and TRBJ2-5; D might be TRBD2 (6 bases). Germline V gives CDR1 MNHEY, CDR2 SVGAGI. V shed 5 bases and J shed 4 bases, with 17 bases lying between them. The CDR3 covers 15 residues. In nucleotides, the CDR3 is TGTGCCAGCAGTAACCCTATGGGGGGAGGAGAGACCCAGTACTTC. Translation: CASSNPMGGGETQYF.

The J gene is TRBJ1-4, the V gene TRBV20-1, with D perhaps matching TRBD1 (5 bases). This CDR3 is built from 15 residues. Germline-derived CDR1 and CDR2 are DFQATT and SNEGSKA (reference sequence). Trimming removed 3 bases from V and 7 bases from J, with 18 bases in between. The CDR3 bases are TGCAGTGCTAGTGGTTCGCAGGGCCGCTCTGAAAAACTGTTTTTT. The encoded protein is CSASGSQGRSEKLFF.

CDR3 nucleotides: TGTGCCAGCAGCCTACCTAGCGGGGGGGCTGGGGATGAGCAGTTCTTC. Translating it yields CASSLPSGGAGDEQFF. The chain carries TRBV7-9 and TRBJ2-1; 12 bases line up with TRBD2. The CDR3 loop spans 16 amino acids. Trimming at V came to 5 bases and at J to 8 bases, leaving 10 bases not matched to a gene. Germline V lookup: CDR1 SEHNR, CDR2 FQNEAQ (reference sequence).

This chain joins TRBV9 and TRBJ1-1, with D tentatively TRBD1 (5 bases). V was cut by 4 bases and J by 3 bases, with 16 bases left in between. Germline-derived CDR1 and CDR2 are SGDLS and YYNGEE. The CDR3 loop spans 15 amino acids. The CDR3 DNA reads TGTGCCAGCAGCCTCCTCCGTGGAGGGGACACTGAAGCTTTCTTT. Its protein product is CASSLLRGGDTEAFF. Using reference TRBV9 and TRBJ1-1 for the parts outside the CDR3, the full variable domain is DSGVTQTPKHLITATGQRVTLRCSPRSGDLSVYWYQQSLDQGLQFLIQYYNGEERAKGNILERFSAQQFPDLHSELNLSSLELGDSALYFCASSLLRGGDTEAFFGQGTRLTVV.

The rearrangement links TRBV3-1 (or the pseudogene TRBV3-2) to TRBJ2-1; 7 bases line up with TRBD2. Trimming took 6 bases from V and 4 from J; bases not matched to a gene: 9. CDR1 LGHDT and CDR2 YNNKEL come from the germline V gene (reference sequence). This CDR3 has 15 amino acids. The CDR3 reads CASSPSGLRYNEQFF. CDR3 DNA sequence: TGTGCCAGCAGTCCTAGCGGACTTCGATACAATGAGCAGTTCTTC.

This clone was observed a few times. The chain has TRBV15 and TRBJ1-3; D may be TRBD1 (5 bases). The CDR3 covers 13 residues. V gave up 4 bases and J gave up 3 bases, with 7 bases separating them. The germline CDR1 and CDR2 sequences are LNHNV and YYDKDF (reference sequence). The CDR3 region has the DNA TGTGCCACCAGCAAAGGGGATGGAAACACCATATATTTT. It specifies CATSKGDGNTIYF.

This sequence joins TRBV3-1 (or the pseudogene TRBV3-2) and TRBJ2-5; a possible D gene is TRBD2 (6 bases). Germline-derived CDR1 and CDR2 are LGHDT and YNNKEL (reference sequence). V was shortened by 2 bases and J by 3 bases, with 13 bases between the two germline ends. This CDR3 spans 15 amino acids. CDR3 DNA: TGTGCCAGCAGCCAACTTCGCGGGGCGAAAGAGACCCAGTACTTC. Translated: CASSQLRGAKETQYF.

The chain has TRBV4-3 and TRBJ1-4; 9 bases are shared with TRBD1. The junction had 8 bases not matched to a gene; V was cut back by 5 bases and J by 7 bases. The germline V gene has CDR1 LGHNA and CDR2 YSLEER. This CDR3 is 15 amino acids long. The CDR3 protein is CASSTSGTGFEKLFF. The DNA for the CDR3 is TGCGCCAGCAGCACTTCCGGGACAGGGTTTGAAAAACTGTTTTTT.

This clone was counted once. This sample includes further DNA sequences coding for the same CDR3. J is TRBJ2-7 and V is TRBV19; D gene unclear. V gave up 3 bases and J gave up 0 bases, with 9 bases separating them. CDR1 is LNHDA, CDR2 SQIVND, per germline (reference sequence). CDR3 length: 14 amino acids. The CDR3 coding sequence is TGTGCCAGTAGTATTCAGGATAGCTCCTACGAGCAGTACTTC. This encodes CASSIQDSSYEQYF.

The rearrangement joins TRBV7-9 to TRBJ1-1; 9 bases are shared with TRBD1. The V and J ends lost 4 bases and 11 bases, in that order; junction bases with no gene match: 11. CDR1 SEHNR and CDR2 FQNEAQ come from the germline V gene (reference sequence). The CDR3 extends over 14 amino acids. This CDR3 reads CASSSSGQGRYAFF. The CDR3 DNA follows: TGTGCCAGCAGCTCCTCCGGACAGGGGCGCTACGCTTTCTTT. The full variable domain, rest sourced from reference TRBV7-9 and TRBJ1-1, is DTGVSQNPRHKITKRGQNVTFRCDPISEHNRLYWYRQTLGQGPEFLTYFQNEAQLEKSRLLSDRFSAERPKGSFSTLEIQRTEQGDSAMYLCASSSSGQGRYAFFGQGTRLTVV.

This clone was counted between two and nine times. The chain recombines TRBV18 with TRBJ1-6, with D uncertain. Germline V gene sequence: CDR1 KGHSH, CDR2 LQKENI. There are 15 residues in the CDR3. Trimming left V 0 bases short and J 3 bases short, with 6 bases between. Written as DNA, the CDR3 is TGTGCCAGCTCACCACCGGAGCTCTATAATTCACCCCTCCACTTT. Translated, it gives CASSPPELYNSPLHF.

J is TRBJ1-3 and V is TRBV20-1; TRBD1 is a possible D gene (6 bases). CDR1 is DFQATT, CDR2 SNEGSKA, per germline (reference sequence). V lost 3 bases and J 3 bases, leaving 12 bases between the germline ends. The CDR3 covers 14 residues. The CDR3 DNA reads TGCAGTGCTAGTAGGACAGACCGTGGAAACACCATATATTTT. It codes for CSASRTDRGNTIYF.

The chain joins TRBV7-9 to TRBJ1-1; D is uncertain. CDR3 length: 12 amino acids. V lost 1 base and J lost 7, with 7 bases in between. Germline V gene sequence: CDR1 SEHNR, CDR2 FQNEAQ (reference sequence). This chain's CDR3 is CASSLVQFEAFF. The CDR3 DNA reads TGTGCCAGCAGCTTAGTACAGTTTGAAGCTTTCTTT. Supplemented by reference TRBV7-9 and TRBJ1-1, the full variable domain reads DTGVSQNPRHKITKRGQNVTFRCDPISEHNRLYWYRQTLGQGPEFLTYFQNEAQLEKSRLLSDRFSAERPKGSFSTLEIQRTEQGDSAMYLCASSLVQFEAFFGQGTRLTVV.

This clone was observed a few times. The chain carries TRBV7-9 and TRBJ2-7; D gene unclear. The V end was cut by 1 base, the J end by 6 bases, with 13 bases between. The germline CDR1 and CDR2 sequences are SEHNR and FQNEAQ (reference sequence). CDR3 length equals 14 residues. The CDR3 coding sequence is TGTGCCAGCAGCTTAGACGCCAGCTCAGGCGAGCAGTACTTC. Amino acids: CASSLDASSGEQYF.

V is TRBV5-6 and J is TRBJ2-1; TRBD2 matches 9 bases. The CDR3 has 15 amino acids. With 3 bases clipped from V and 6 bases from J, the junction kept 7 bases outside the gene matches. Per the germline V gene, CDR1 is SGHDT and CDR2 is YYEEEE. As DNA, the CDR3 is TGTGCCAGCAGCTCGACTAGCGGTGAAGTCAATGAGCAGTTCTTC. It translates to CASSSTSGEVNEQFF. Full variable domain (missing parts from reference TRBV5-6 and TRBJ2-1): DAGVTQSPTHLIKTRGQQVTLRCSPKSGHDTVSWYQQALGQGPQFIFQYYEEEERQRGNFPDRFSGHQFPNYSSELNVNALLLGDSALYLCASSSTSGEVNEQFFGPGTRLTVL.

CDR3 DNA: TGTGCCAGCAGCTCCCCCAACGAGGGTTGGCCTTTCTTT. It codes for CASSSPNEGWPFF. The chain combines TRBV7-8 with TRBJ1-1; D gene uncertain. Germline lookup yields CDR1 SGHVS and CDR2 FQNEAQ. The CDR3 is 13 residues long. The ends were cut back, 4 bases at V and 12 bases at J, with 18 bases in the middle. The full variable domain, completed using reference TRBV7-8 and TRBJ1-1, is GAGVSQSPRYKVAKRGQDVALRCDPISGHVSLFWYQQALGQGPEFLTYFQNEAQLDKSGLPSDRFFAERPEGSVSTLKIQRTQQEDSAVYLCASSSPNEGWPFFGQGTRLTVV.

V usage is TRBV6-5 and J usage is TRBJ1-3, with 9 bases lining up with TRBD1. The CDR3 consists of 15 residues. CDR1 and CDR2 from the germline V gene are MNHEY and SVGAGI. Trimming removed 7 bases from V and 7 bases from J; junction bases left unmatched: 11. The CDR3 protein is CASIPRDRALNTIYF. The CDR3 DNA reads as TGTGCCAGCATCCCACGGGACAGGGCTTTGAACACCATATATTTT.

The table lists this clone with a few counts. This sequence joins TRBV29-1 and TRBJ1-1; no firm D call. Per the germline V gene, CDR1 is SQVTM and CDR2 is ANQGSEA. The V gene lost 2 bases and the J gene lost 1 base, with 5 bases spanning the gap. This CDR3 spans 12 amino acids. CDR3 DNA sequence: TGCAGCGTTGAATCGAGGAACACTGAAGCTTTCTTT. Residues: CSVESRNTEAFF.

The table lists this clone with a few counts. The chain couples TRBV5-1 to TRBJ2-1, with D tentatively TRBD2 (5 bases). The germline V gene encodes CDR1 SGHRS and CDR2 YFSETQ. CDR3 size: 16 residues. The germline V and J ends were trimmed by 1 base and 0 bases, with 11 bases remaining between them. For the CDR3, the DNA is TGCGCCAGCAGCTTGCGTCCGGGGAGCTCCTACAATGAGCAGTTCTTC. This encodes CASSLRPGSSYNEQFF.

The chain carries TRBV18 and TRBJ1-5; TRBD1 agrees at 10 bases. CDR3 length: 15 residues. Germline CDR1 KGHSH, CDR2 LQKENI. V was pared by 2 bases and J by 7 bases, with 5 bases of the junction left unmatched. The CDR3 is CASSPGQGVGQPQHF. The DNA of the CDR3 is TGTGCCAGCTCACCAGGACAGGGGGTGGGACAGCCCCAGCATTTT.

V gene TRBV6-6 combines with J gene TRBJ2-2, with 7 bases lining up with TRBD2. There are 15 residues in the CDR3. Germline V CDR1 and CDR2: MNHNY, SVGAGI (reference sequence). V was clipped by 5 bases and J by 5 bases; unmatched bases: 8. For the CDR3, the DNA is TGTGCCAGCAGTCCTAACTGGGAGGGGACCGGGGAGCTGTTTTTT. Encoded protein: CASSPNWEGTGELFF.

The J gene is TRBJ2-5, the V gene TRBV7-9; weak D call: TRBD2 (6 bases). The V and J ends lost 3 bases and 4 bases respectively, with 12 bases between them. The germline CDR1 and CDR2 sequences are SEHNR and FQNEAQ (reference sequence). This CDR3 has 14 residues. CDR3 protein: CASSFAGLTETQYF. DNA of the CDR3: TGTGCCAGCAGCTTCGCGGGATTGACAGAGACCCAGTACTTC.

The genes are TRBV3-1 (or the pseudogene TRBV3-2) and TRBJ1-2; D is possibly TRBD1 (5 bases). Germline V gives CDR1 LGHDT, CDR2 YNNKEL (reference sequence). V lost 5 bases to trimming and J lost 5 bases, with 15 bases between them. The CDR3 spans 14 residues. CDR3 DNA: TGTGCCAGCAGCGCTTCAGGGACTTCTTATGGCTACACCTTC. As protein: CASSASGTSYGYTF.